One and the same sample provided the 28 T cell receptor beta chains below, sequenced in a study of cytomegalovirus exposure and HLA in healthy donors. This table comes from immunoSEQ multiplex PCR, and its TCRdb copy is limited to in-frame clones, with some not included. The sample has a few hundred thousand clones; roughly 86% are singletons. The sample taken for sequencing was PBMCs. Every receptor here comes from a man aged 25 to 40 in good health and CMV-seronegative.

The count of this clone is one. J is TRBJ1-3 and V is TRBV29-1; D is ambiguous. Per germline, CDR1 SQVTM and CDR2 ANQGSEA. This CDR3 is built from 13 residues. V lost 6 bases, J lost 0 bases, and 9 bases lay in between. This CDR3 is CSVVAGSGNTIYF. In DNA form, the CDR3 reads TGCAGCGTGGTCGCCGGCTCTGGAAACACCATATATTTT.

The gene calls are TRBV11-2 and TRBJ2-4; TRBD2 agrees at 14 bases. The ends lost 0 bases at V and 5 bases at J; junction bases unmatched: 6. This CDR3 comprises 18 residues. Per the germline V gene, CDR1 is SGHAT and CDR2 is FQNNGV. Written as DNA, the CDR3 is TGTGCCAGCAGCTTAGATCTTGGGGGACTAGCGGGGGAAAACATTCAGTACTTC. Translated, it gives CASSLDLGGLAGENIQYF.

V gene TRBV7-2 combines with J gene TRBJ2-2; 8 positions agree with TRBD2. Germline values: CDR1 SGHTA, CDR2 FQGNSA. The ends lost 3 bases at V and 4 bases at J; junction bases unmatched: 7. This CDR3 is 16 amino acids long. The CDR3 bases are TGTGCCAGCAGCTTTACGGGGGGGCTGGGCACCGGGGAGCTGTTTTTT. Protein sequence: CASSFTGGLGTGELFF.

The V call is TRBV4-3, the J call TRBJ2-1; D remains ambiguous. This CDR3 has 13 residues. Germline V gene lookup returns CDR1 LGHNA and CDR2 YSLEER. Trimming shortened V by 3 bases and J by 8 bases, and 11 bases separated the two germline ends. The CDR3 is CASSQPPRDEQFF. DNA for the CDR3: TGCGCCAGCAGCCAGCCCCCCCGGGATGAGCAGTTCTTC.

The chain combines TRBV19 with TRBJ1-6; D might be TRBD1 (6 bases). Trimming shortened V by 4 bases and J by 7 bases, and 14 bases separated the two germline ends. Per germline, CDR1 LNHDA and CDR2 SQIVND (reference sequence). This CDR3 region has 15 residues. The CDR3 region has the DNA TGTGCCAGTAGTAGCGGGGGCGCGGGGAATTCACCCCTCCACTTT. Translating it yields CASSSGGAGNSPLHF.

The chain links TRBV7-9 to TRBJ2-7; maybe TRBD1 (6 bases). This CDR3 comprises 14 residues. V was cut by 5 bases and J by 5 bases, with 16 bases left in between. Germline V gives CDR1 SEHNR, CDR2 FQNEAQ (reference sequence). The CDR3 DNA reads TGTGCCAGCAGCGTTAACAGGGTCCCCCACGAGCAGTACTTC. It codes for CASSVNRVPHEQYF.

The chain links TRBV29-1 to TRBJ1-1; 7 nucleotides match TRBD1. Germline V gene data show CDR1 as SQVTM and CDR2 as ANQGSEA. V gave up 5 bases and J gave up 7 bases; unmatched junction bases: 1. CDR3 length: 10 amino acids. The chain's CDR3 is CSVRDSEAFF. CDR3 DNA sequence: TGCAGCGTTAGGGACAGTGAAGCTTTCTTT.

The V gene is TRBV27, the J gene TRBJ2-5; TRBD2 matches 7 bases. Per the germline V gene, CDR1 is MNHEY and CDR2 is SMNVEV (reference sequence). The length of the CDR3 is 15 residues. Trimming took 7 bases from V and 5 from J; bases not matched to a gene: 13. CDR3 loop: CASKRGPAEAETQYF. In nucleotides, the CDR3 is TGTGCCAGCAAGCGGGGCCCAGCGGAGGCCGAGACCCAGTACTTC.

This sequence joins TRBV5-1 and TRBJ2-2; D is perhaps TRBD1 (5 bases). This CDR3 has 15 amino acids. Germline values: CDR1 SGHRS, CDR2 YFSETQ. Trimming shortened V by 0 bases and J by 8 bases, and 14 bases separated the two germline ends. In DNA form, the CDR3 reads TGCGCCAGCAGCTTGGCCGAGGTGGGGCCAGGGGAGCTGTTTTTT. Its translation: CASSLAEVGPGELFF.

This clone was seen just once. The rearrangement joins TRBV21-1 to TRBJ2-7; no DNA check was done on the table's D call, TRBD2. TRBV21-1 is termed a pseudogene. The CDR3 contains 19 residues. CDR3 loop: CASSKECGGGPLHNYEQYF. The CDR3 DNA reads TGTGCCAGCAGCAAAGAATGTGGGGGGGGACCGCTCCACAACTACGAGCAGTACTTC.

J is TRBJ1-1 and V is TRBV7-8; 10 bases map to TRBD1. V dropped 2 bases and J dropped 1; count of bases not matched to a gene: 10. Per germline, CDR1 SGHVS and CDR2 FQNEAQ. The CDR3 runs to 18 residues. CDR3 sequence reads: CASSLRDRGVVPNTEAFF. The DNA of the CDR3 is TGTGCCAGCAGCTTAAGGGACAGGGGTGTTGTGCCGAACACTGAAGCTTTCTTT.

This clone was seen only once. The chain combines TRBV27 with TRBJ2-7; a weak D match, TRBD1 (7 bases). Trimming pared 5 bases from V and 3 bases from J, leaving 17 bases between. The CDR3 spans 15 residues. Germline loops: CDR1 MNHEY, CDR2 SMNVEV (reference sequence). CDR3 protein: CASSPTGAGSYEQYF. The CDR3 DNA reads TGTGCCAGCAGTCCTACAGGGGCGGGGAGCTACGAGCAGTACTTC.

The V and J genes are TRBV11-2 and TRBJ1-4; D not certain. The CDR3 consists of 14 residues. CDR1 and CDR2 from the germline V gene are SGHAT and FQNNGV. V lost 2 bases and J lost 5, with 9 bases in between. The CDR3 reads CASSLIPENEKLFF. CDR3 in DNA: TGTGCCAGCAGCTTAATTCCGGAGAATGAAAAACTGTTTTTT.

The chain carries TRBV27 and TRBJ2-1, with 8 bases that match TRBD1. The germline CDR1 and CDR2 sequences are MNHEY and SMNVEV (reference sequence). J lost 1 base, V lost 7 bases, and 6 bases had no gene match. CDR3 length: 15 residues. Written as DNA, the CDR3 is TGTGCCAGCACCCGACAGGGGTGGTCCTACAATGAGCAGTTCTTC. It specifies CASTRQGWSYNEQFF.

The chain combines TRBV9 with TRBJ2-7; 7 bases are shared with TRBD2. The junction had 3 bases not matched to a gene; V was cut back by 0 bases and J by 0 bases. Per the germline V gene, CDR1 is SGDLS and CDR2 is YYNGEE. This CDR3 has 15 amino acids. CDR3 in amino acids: CASSVASGYSYEQYF. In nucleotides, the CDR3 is TGTGCCAGCAGCGTAGCTAGCGGATACTCCTACGAGCAGTACTTC.

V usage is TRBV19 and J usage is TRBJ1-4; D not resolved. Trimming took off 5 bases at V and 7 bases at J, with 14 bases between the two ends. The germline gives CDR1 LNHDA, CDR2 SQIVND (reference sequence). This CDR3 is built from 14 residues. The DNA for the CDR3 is TGTGCCAGTAGTGCAAGTCGACCAGGTGAAAAACTGTTTTTT. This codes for CASSASRPGEKLFF.

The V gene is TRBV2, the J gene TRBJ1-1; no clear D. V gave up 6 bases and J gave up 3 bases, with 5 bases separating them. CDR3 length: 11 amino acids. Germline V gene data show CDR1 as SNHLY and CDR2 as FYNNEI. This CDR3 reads CASSVDTEAFF. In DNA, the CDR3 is TGTGCCAGCAGCGTCGACACTGAAGCTTTCTTT.

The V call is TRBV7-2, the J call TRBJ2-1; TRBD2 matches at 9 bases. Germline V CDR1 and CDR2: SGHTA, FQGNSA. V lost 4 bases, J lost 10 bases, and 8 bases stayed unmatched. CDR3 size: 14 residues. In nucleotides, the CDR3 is TGTGCCAGCAGCTCCAACGCGGGGGGGCGAGAGCAGTTCTTC. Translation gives CASSSNAGGREQFF.

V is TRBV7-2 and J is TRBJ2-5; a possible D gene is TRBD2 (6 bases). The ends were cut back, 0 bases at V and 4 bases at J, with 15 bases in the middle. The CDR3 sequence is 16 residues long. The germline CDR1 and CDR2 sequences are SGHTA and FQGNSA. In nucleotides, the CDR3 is TGTGCCAGCAGCTTAGCGCAGGGAGGTGATCGAGAGACCCAGTACTTC. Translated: CASSLAQGGDRETQYF.

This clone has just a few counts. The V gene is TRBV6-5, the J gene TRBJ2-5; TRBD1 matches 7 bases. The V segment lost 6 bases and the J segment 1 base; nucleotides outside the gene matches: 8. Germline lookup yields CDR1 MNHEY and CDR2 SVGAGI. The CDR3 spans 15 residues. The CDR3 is CASRDDRGPQETQYF. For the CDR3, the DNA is TGTGCCAGCAGAGATGATAGGGGGCCCCAAGAGACCCAGTACTTC.

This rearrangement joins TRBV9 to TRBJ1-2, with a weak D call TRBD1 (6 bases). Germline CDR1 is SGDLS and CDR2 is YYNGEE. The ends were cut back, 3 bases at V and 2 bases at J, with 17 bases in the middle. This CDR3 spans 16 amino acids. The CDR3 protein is CASSGRPQDRNYGYTF. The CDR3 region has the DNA TGTGCCAGCAGCGGAAGGCCCCAGGACAGAAACTATGGCTACACCTTC.

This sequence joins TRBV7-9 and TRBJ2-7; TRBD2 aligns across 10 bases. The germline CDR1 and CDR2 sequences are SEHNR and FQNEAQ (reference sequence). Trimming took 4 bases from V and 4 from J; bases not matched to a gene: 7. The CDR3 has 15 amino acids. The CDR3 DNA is TGTGCCAGCAGCTCCCCCGGGACTAGCGCTTACGAGCAGTACTTC. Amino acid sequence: CASSSPGTSAYEQYF.

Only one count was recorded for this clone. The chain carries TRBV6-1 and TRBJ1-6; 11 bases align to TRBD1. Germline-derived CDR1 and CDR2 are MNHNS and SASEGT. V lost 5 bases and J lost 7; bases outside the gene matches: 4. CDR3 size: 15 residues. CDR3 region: CASSWTGGSNSPLHF. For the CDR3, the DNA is TGTGCCAGCAGTTGGACAGGGGGCTCCAATTCACCCCTCCACTTT.

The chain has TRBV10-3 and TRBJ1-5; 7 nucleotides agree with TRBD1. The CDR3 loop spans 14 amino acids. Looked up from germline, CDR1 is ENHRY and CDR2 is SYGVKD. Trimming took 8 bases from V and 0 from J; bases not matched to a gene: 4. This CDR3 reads CAIGRDSSNQPQHF. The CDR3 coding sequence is TGTGCCATCGGCCGGGACAGTAGCAATCAGCCCCAGCATTTT.

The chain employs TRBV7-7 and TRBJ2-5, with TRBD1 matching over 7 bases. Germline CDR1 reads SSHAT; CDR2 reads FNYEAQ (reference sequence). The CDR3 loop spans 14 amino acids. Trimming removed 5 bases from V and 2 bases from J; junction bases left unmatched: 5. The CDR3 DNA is TGTGCCAGCAGCCCCTCGGGACAGCAAGAGACCCAGTACTTC. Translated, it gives CASSPSGQQETQYF.

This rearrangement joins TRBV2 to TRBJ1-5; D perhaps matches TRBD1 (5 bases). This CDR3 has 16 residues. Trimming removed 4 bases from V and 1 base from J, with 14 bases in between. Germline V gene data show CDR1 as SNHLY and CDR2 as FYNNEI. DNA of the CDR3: TGTGCCAGCAGTGGGGGCAGGGTGGCGAGCAATCAGCCCCAGCATTTT. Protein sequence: CASSGGRVASNQPQHF.

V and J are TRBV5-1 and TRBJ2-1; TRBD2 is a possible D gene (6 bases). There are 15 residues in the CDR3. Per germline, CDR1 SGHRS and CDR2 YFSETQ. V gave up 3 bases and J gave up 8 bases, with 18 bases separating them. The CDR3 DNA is TGCGCCAGCAGCTACGGGACCGATACGGGGGATGAGCAGTTCTTC. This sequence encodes CASSYGTDTGDEQFF.

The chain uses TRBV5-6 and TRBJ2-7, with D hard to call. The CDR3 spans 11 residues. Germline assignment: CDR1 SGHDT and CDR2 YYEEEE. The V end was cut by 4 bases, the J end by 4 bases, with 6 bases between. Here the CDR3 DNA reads TGTGCCAGCAGCCGCGGATACGAGCAGTACTTC. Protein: CASSRGYEQYF.